A single T cell receptor (beta chain) is shown here with its context. Its cognate antigen is unknown. The data were taken from a study of T cell responses to AZD1222 COVID-19 vaccine. Sequenced by immunoSEQ multiplex PCR; TCRdb stores in-frame clones only, minus some. The sample has over 100,000 clones, about 90% seen once. Study findings and constraints: Vaccination with two AZD1222 doses was followed by a rise in Spike-specific TCR breadth and depth. Vaccine-related CD4 TCRs covered spike, predominating at 160-218 and 743-854. The reported proportion of spike-specific TCRs targeting unmutated variant regions was nearly half.

This sample comprised peripheral blood, obtained on day 0 of AZD1222 vaccination. The TCR sequence derives from an adult in good health.

In nucleotides, the CDR3 is TGCAGTGCTAGTAGCAGGAACTATGGCTACACCTTC. Translated, it gives CSASSRNYGYTF. The genes are TRBV20-1 and TRBJ1-2; the D is unclear. The CDR3 contains 12 residues. Germline values: CDR1 DFQATT, CDR2 SNEGSKA (reference sequence). Deletions cut 3 bases from V and 2 bases from J, with 7 bases between.